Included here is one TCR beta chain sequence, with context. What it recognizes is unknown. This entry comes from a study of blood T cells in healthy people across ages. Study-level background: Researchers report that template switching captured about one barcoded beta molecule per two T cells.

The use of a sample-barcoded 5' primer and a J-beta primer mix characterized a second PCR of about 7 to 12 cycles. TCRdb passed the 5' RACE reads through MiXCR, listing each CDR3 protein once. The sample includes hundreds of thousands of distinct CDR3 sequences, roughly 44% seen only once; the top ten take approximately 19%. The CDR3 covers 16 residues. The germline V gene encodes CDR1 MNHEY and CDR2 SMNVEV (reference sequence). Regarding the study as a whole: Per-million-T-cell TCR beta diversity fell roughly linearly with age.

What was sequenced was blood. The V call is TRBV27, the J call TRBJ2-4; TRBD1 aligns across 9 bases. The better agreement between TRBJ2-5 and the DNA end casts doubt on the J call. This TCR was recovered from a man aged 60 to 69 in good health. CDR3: CASSRYGTGMLETQYF. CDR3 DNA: TGTGCCAGCAGTCGCTATGGGACAGGGATGTTAGAGACCCAGTACTTC.